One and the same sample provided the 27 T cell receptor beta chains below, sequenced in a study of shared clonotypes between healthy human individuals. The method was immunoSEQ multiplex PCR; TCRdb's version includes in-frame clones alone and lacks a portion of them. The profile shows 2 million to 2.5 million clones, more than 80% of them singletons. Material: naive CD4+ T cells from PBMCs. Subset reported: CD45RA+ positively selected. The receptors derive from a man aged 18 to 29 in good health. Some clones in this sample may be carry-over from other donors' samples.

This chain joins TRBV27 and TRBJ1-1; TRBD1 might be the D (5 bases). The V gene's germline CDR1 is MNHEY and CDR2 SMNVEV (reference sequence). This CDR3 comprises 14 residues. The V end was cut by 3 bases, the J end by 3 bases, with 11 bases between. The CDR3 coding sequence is TGTGCCAGCAGTTTTTTCTCCAGGGACACTGAAGCTTTCTTT. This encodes CASSFFSRDTEAFF.

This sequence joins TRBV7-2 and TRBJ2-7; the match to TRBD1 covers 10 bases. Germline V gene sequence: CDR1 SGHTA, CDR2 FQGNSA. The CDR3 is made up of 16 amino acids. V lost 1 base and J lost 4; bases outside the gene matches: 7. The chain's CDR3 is CASSLESGTGAYEQYF. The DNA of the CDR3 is TGTGCCAGCAGCTTAGAATCGGGGACAGGGGCTTACGAGCAGTACTTC. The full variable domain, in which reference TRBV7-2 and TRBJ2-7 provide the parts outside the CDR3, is GAGVSQSPSNKVTEKGKDVELRCDPISGHTALYWYRQSLGQGLEFLIYFQGNSAPDKSGLPSDRFSAERTGGSVSTLTIQRTQQEDSAVYLCASSLESGTGAYEQYFGPGTRLTVT.

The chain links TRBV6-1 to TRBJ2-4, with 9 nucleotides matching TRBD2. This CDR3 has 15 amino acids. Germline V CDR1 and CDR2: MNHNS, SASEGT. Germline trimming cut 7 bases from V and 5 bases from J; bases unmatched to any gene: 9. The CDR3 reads CASIWAGGSQNIQYF. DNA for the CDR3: TGTGCCAGCATCTGGGCGGGAGGGTCCCAAAACATTCAGTACTTC.

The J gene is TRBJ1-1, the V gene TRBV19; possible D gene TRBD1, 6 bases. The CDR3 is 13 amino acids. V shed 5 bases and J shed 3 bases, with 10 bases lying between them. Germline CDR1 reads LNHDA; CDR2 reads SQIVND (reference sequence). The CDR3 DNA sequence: TGTGCCAGTAGTCCACAGGGTTACACTGAAGCTTTCTTT. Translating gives CASSPQGYTEAFF.

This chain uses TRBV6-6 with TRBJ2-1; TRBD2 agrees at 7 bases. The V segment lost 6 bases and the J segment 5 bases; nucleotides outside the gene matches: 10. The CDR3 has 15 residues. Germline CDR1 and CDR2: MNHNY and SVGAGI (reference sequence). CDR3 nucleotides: TGTGCCAGCAGGTCCGGGGGGAGTGGGAACAATGAGCAGTTCTTC. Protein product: CASRSGGSGNNEQFF.

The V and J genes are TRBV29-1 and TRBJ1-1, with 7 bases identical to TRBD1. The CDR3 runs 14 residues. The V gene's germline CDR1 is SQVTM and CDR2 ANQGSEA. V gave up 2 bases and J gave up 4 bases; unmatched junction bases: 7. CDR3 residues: CSVERSGGSTEAFF. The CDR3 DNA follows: TGCAGCGTTGAAAGGTCAGGGGGTTCCACTGAAGCTTTCTTT.

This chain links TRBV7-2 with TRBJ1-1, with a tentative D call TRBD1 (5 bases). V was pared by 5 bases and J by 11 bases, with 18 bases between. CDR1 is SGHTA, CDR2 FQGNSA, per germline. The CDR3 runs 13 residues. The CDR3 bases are TGTGCCAGCAGCGTAAACGGAGGGGCGATGGCTTTCTTT. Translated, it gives CASSVNGGAMAFF.

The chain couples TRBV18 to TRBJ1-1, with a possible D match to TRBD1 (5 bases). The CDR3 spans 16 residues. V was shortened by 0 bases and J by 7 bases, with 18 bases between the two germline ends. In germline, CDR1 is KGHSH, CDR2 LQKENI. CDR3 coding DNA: TGTGCCAGCTCACCACCGTCCATAGGGGAAGTAGGTGAAGCTTTCTTT. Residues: CASSPPSIGEVGEAFF.

The CDR3 is CASSDLLGSQPQHF. As DNA, the CDR3 is TGTGCCAGCAGTGATTTGTTGGGGAGTCAGCCCCAGCATTTT. The genes are TRBV6-1 and TRBJ1-5; no definite D call. The germline V gene has CDR1 MNHNS and CDR2 SASEGT. There are 14 residues in the CDR3. Trimming stripped 3 bases from V and 6 bases from J, with 12 bases between.

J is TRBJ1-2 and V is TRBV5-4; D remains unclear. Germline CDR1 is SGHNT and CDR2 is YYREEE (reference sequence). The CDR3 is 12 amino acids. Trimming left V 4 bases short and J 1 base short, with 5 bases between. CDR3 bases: TGTGCCAGCAGCCTGGTTAACTATGGCTACACCTTC. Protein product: CASSLVNYGYTF.

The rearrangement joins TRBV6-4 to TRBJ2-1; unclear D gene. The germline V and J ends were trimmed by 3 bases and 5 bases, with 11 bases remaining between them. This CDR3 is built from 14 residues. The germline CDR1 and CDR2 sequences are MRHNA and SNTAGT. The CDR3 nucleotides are TGTGCCAGCAGTGAGAGGAACGGGCACAATGAGCAGTTCTTC. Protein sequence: CASSERNGHNEQFF.

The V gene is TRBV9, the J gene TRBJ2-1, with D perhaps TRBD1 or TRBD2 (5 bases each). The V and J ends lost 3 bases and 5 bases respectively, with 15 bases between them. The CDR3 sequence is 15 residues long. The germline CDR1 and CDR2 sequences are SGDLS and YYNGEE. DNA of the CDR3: TGTGCCAGCAGCGGGGTTGGGGGAGCGCACAATGAGCAGTTCTTC. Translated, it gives CASSGVGGAHNEQFF.

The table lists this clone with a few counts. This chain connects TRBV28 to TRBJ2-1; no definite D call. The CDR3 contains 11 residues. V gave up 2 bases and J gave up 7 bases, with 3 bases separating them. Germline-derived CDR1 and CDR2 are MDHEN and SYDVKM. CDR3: CASSLKNEQFF. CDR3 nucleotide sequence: TGTGCCAGCAGTTTAAAGAATGAGCAGTTCTTC.

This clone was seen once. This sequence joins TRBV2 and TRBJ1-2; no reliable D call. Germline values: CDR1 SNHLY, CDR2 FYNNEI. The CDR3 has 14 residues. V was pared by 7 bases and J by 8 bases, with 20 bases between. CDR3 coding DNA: TGTGCCAGCACTCTTGAGGCCGGGCGGCGGGGCTACACCTTC. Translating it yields CASTLEAGRRGYTF.

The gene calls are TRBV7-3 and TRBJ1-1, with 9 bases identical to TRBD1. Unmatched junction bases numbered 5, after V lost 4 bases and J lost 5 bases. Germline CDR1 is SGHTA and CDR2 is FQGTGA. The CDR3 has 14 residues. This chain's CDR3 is CASSSGQGETEAFF. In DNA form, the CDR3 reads TGTGCCAGCAGCTCGGGACAGGGCGAAACTGAAGCTTTCTTT.

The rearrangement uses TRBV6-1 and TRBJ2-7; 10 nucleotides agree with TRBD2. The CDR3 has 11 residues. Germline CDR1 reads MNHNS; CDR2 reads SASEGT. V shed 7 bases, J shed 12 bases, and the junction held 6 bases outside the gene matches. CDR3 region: CASTSGREPYF. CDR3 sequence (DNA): TGTGCCAGCACGAGCGGGAGGGAACCGTACTTC.

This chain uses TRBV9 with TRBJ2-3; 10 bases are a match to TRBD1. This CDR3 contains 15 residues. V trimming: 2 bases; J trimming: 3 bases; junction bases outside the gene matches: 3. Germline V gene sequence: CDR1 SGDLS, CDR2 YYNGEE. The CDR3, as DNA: TGTGCCAGCAGCGTTAGACAGGGGGCTACAGATACGCAGTATTTT. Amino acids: CASSVRQGATDTQYF.

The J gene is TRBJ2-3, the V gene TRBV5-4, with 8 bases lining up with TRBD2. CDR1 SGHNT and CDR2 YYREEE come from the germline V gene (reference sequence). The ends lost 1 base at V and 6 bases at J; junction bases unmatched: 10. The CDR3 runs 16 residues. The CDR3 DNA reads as TGTGCCAGCAGCTTGCGGGAGAGCGGGAGAAGCGATACGCAGTATTTT. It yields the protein CASSLRESGRSDTQYF.

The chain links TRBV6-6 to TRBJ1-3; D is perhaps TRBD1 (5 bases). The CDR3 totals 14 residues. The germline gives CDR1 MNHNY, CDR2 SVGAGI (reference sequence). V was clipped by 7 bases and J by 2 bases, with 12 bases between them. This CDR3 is CASTILGAGNTIYF. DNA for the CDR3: TGTGCCAGCACCATCCTGGGGGCTGGAAACACCATATATTTT.

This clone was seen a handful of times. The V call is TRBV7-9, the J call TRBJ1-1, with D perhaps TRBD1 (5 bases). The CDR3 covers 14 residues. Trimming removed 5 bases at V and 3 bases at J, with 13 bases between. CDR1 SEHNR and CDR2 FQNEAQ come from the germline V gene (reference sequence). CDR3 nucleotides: TGTGCCAGCAGCATCACGATGGGGGACACTGAAGCTTTCTTT. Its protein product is CASSITMGDTEAFF.

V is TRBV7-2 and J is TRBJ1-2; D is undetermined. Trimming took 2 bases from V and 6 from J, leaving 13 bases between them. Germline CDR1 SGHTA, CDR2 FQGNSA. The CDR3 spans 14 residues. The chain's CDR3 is CASSLLGSPHGYTF. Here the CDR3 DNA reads TGTGCCAGCAGCTTATTGGGGAGTCCCCATGGCTACACCTTC. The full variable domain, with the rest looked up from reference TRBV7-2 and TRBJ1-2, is GAGVSQSPSNKVTEKGKDVELRCDPISGHTALYWYRQSLGQGLEFLIYFQGNSAPDKSGLPSDRFSAERTGGSVSTLTIQRTQQEDSAVYLCASSLLGSPHGYTFGSGTRLTVV.

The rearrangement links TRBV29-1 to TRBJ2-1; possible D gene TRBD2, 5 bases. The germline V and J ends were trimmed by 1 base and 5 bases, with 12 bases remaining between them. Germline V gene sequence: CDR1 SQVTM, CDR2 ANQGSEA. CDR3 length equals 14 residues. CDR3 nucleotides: TGCAGCGTTGAAGCGTGGGTTAGCGACAATGAGCAGTTCTTC. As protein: CSVEAWVSDNEQFF.

CDR3 DNA sequence: TGTGCCAGCAGCTTAAACAGGGAGCAGCCCCAGCATTTT. Amino acid sequence: CASSLNREQPQHF. This chain connects TRBV7-3 to TRBJ1-5, with a weak D call TRBD1 (6 bases). Germline V gene data show CDR1 as SGHTA and CDR2 as FQGTGA. This CDR3 spans 13 amino acids. Deletions cut 1 base from V and 7 bases from J, with 8 bases between.

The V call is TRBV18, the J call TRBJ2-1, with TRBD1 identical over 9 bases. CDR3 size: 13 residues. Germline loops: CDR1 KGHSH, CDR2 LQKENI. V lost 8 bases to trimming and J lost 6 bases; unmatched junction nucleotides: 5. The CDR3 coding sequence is TGTGCCAGCAGGACAGGGGTCGGCAATGAGCAGTTCTTC. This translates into CASRTGVGNEQFF.

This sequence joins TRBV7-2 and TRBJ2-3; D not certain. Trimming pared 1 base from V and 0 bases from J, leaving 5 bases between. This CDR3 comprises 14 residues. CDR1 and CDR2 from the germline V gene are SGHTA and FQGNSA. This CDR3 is CASSLESSTDTQYF. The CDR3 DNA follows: TGTGCCAGCAGCTTAGAGTCTAGCACAGATACGCAGTATTTT.

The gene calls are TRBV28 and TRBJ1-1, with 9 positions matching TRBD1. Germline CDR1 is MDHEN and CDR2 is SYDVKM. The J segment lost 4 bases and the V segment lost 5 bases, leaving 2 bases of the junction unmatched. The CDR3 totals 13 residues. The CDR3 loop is CASSPGQGTEAFF. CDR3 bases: TGTGCCAGCAGTCCGGGACAGGGCACTGAAGCTTTCTTT.

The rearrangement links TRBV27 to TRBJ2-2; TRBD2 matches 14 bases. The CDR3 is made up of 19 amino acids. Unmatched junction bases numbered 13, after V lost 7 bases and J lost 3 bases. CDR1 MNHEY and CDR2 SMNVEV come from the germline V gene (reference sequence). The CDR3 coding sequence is TGTGCCAGCACCGGGACTAGCGGGAGACGATCCCCCCACACCGGGGAGCTGTTTTTT. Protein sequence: CASTGTSGRRSPHTGELFF.